The rows below give T cell receptor beta chains drawn from one sample of a study of OX40 agonist ivuxolimab in advanced cancers. Only in-frame clones appear in the TCRdb table, and some are missing; sequencing was by immunoSEQ multiplex PCR. The sample records roughly 30,000 clones, around nine tenths being singletons. The source was CD4+ or CD8+ T cells sorted from blood, collected in a trial of the OX40 agonist ivuxolimab. These receptors originate from an adult with an advanced solid tumor such as melanoma, head and neck, liver or kidney cancer. CDR3s include the opening cysteine and the closing phenylalanine or tryptophan. D genes are given only for firm matches. Not every row has a clone size; where given, it reads once, few, many or a size class.

TRBV9,TRBJ2-7,.,.,TGTGCCAGCAGCGTAGAGGCAGGTTACGAGCAGTACTTC,CASSVEAGYEQYF
TRBV7-3,TRBJ1-2,.,.,TGTGCCAGCAGTAATTTCTCGCGAGGCTACACCTTC,CASSNFSRGYTF
TRBV4-3,TRBJ1-2,.,.,TGCGCCAGCAGCCAAGATTTATGGGGGGCGGGCGGCTACACCTTC,CASSQDLWGAGGYTF
TRBV15,TRBJ2-7,.,TRBD1,TGTGCCACCAGCAGAGATTTAGGGGGCGCGGACGAGCAGTACTTC,CATSRDLGGADEQYF
TRBV19,TRBJ1-5,few,TRBD1,TGTGCCAGTAGTACGGGACAGGGGAATCAGCCCCAGCATTTT,CASSTGQGNQPQHF
TRBV30,TRBJ1-1,.,.,TGTGCCTGGAAGGAGGGTATGAACACTGAAGCTTTCTTT,CAWKEGMNTEAFF
TRBV7-2,TRBJ2-7,.,TRBD2,TGTGCCAGCAGCTCCAAAGGGACTAGCGGGAATGGGGCCTACGAGCAGTACTTC,CASSSKGTSGNGAYEQYF
TRBV7-9,TRBJ1-2,.,.,TGTGCCAGCAGCTCTTCGTGGGGGGGCGATCGTGGCTACACCTTC,CASSSSWGGDRGYTF
TRBV4-1,TRBJ1-6,.,.,TGCGCCAGCAGCCAAGGTCCAAGGCCCAGCTCCTATAATTCACCCCTCCACTTT,CASSQGPRPSSYNSPLHF
TRBV4-2,TRBJ1-4,.,TRBD1,TGTGCCAGCAGCCAACCGGGACAGATTAATGAAAAACTGTTTTTT,CASSQPGQINEKLFF
TRBV19,TRBJ2-1,few,TRBD2,TGTGCCAGTAACGTGGGGGGGGACAATGAGCAGTTCTTC,CASNVGGDNEQFF
TRBV5-3,TRBJ2-2,.,TRBD1,TGTGCCAGAACCCTGACAGGGGACCCCGGGGAGCTGTTTTTT,CARTLTGDPGELFF
TRBV28,TRBJ2-1,.,.,TGTGCCAGCAGTGAACTAGCCGTCAAGCGAAATGAGCAGTTCTTC,CASSELAVKRNEQFF
TRBV2,TRBJ2-7,.,.,TGTGCCAGCAGGGGGGCTAGCGGTCCCGAGCAGTACTTC,CASRGASGPEQYF
TRBV28,TRBJ2-7,.,.,TGTGCCAGCAGCTTCGGCTCCTACGAGCAGTACTTC,CASSFGSYEQYF
TRBV9,TRBJ2-1,.,TRBD2,TGTGCCAGCAGCCCTGCGGGGGGGCTCAATGAGCAGTTCTTC,CASSPAGGLNEQFF
TRBV7-6,TRBJ2-7,.,.,TGTGCCAGCAGCTCCTGGTGGGACTACGAGCAGTACTTC,CASSSWWDYEQYF
TRBV7-2,TRBJ2-1,.,TRBD2,TGTGCCAGCAGAAGAAGCGGGGTACCCTACAATGAGCAGTTCTTC,CASRRSGVPYNEQFF
TRBV27,TRBJ1-6,.,.,TGTGCCAGCAGTTTAGGGGATCCCTCCTATAATTCACCCCTCCACTTT,CASSLGDPSYNSPLHF
TRBV4-1,TRBJ2-7,.,TRBD2,TGCGCCAGCAGCCCTAGCGGGGGGGGGTACGAGCAGTACTTC,CASSPSGGGYEQYF
TRBV5-1,TRBJ2-5,.,TRBD1,TGCGCCAGCAGCCCGGGACAGGGGGTGTACCAAGAGACCCAGTACTTC,CASSPGQGVYQETQYF
TRBV27,TRBJ2-7,once,.,TGTGCCAGCAGTTCCCTCTCAACCGGGACGGGGTTCTACGAGCAGTACTTC,CASSSLSTGTGFYEQYF
TRBV6-5,TRBJ1-2,.,TRBD1,TGTGCCAGCAGTTACAGACAGGGCGATGGCTACACCTTC,CASSYRQGDGYTF
TRBV2,TRBJ1-1,.,.,TGTGCCAGCAGTGAAGACACTGAAGCTTTCTTT,CASSEDTEAFF
TRBV7-9,TRBJ2-7,.,.,TGTGCCAGCAGCTTAGTTATCGGGCAGGCCGTGGAGCAGTACTTC,CASSLVIGQAVEQYF
TRBV5-4,TRBJ2-1,.,.,TGTGCCAGCAGCTCCCCATCTACCCTCTACAATGAGCAGTTCTTC,CASSSPSTLYNEQFF
TRBV27,TRBJ2-5,.,.,TGTGCCAGCAGTTTATCCCCAGCGGACCAAGAGACCCAGTACTTC,CASSLSPADQETQYF
TRBV13,TRBJ1-4,.,.,TGTGCCAGCAGCTTATGGGGATTAGGTGAAAAACTGTTTTTT,CASSLWGLGEKLFF
TRBV6-5,TRBJ2-7,.,.,TGTGCCAGCAGTCACAGGGCCTCCTACGAGCAGTACTTC,CASSHRASYEQYF
TRBV11-2,TRBJ1-4,.,.,TGTGCCAGCAGCACAACCGCGGGTGATGAAAAACTGTTTTTT,CASSTTAGDEKLFF
TRBV19,TRBJ2-7,.,.,TGTGCCAGTAGTCCGGGACACTACGAGCAGTACTTC,CASSPGHYEQYF
TRBV19,TRBJ1-5,.,.,TGTGCCAGTAGCTTAAGGGGCGGCAATCAGCCCCAGCATTTT,CASSLRGGNQPQHF
TRBV28,TRBJ2-1,.,TRBD2,TGTGCCAGCAGCCCTCTAGCGGGAGGGCGTTACAATGAGCAGTTCTTC,CASSPLAGGRYNEQFF
TRBV2,TRBJ2-3,.,TRBD2,TGTGCCAGCAGTGAAGGTCGGCCTAGCGGGGGGCCTAGCACAGATACGCAGTATTTT,CASSEGRPSGGPSTDTQYF
TRBV7-9,TRBJ2-2,few,.,TGTGCCAGCAGCCCTCCACTGGGACATTCGAACACCGGGGAGCTGTTTTTT,CASSPPLGHSNTGELFF
TRBV10-3,TRBJ2-7,.,.,TGTGCCATCAGTGAGTCTGACCCGCCCCATTACGAGCAGTACTTC,CAISESDPPHYEQYF
TRBV6-1,TRBJ1-2,.,.,TGTGCCAGCAGTGATGGACAGTTTCTTATCTACGGCTACACCTTC,CASSDGQFLIYGYTF
TRBV7-9,TRBJ1-2,.,.,TGTGCCAGCAGCTCCTTGACGGGGGGCCAGGGCCCGAACTATGGCTACACCTTC,CASSSLTGGQGPNYGYTF
TRBV27,TRBJ1-1,once,.,TGTGCCAGCAGTTTATACCCCTCGAACACTGAAGCTTTCTTT,CASSLYPSNTEAFF
TRBV2,TRBJ1-1,.,.,TGTGCCAGCACCCCCAGCACTGAAGCTTTCTTT,CASTPSTEAFF
TRBV2,TRBJ2-5,.,.,TGTGCCAGCAGTGAAGCTATCGGACAGCTCCAAGAGACCCAGTACTTC,CASSEAIGQLQETQYF
TRBV28,TRBJ1-5,.,TRBD1,TGTGCCAGCAGCATTCCGGGACAGGGCAATCAGCCCCAGCATTTT,CASSIPGQGNQPQHF